This T cell receptor (beta chain) was sequenced during a study of OX40 agonist ivuxolimab in advanced cancers. Patients who had autoimmune disease history or got systemic immunosuppression were left out. J was trimmed by 2 bases and V by 6 bases; bases with no gene match: 9. The CDR3 has 16 residues. Per the germline V gene, CDR1 is MGHRA and CDR2 is YSYEKL. Some clones are missing from TCRdb's copy, which holds only in-frame ones; the method was immunoSEQ multiplex PCR. Of around 46,000 clones in the sample, roughly 90% were seen once. The J gene is TRBJ2-3, the V gene TRBV4-1; 9 nucleotides line up with TRBD2. This sequence was found in an adult with an advanced solid tumor such as melanoma, head and neck, liver or kidney cancer. This sample comprised CD4+ or CD8+ T cells sorted from blood, obtained in a trial of the OX40 agonist ivuxolimab. The CDR3 sequence is CASSYRLAVITDTQYF. DNA of the CDR3: TGCGCCAGCAGTTACCGACTAGCGGTGATCACAGATACGCAGTATTTT.